The 28 T cell receptor beta chains listed next were all sequenced from one sample in a study of blood T cell repertoires in COVID-19 (dated by TCRdb to 2019 to 2021). Receptor amplification or capture employed the immunoSEQ multiplex PCR assay. The immuneACCESS repertoire file appears here via TCRdb, limited to in-frame rearrangements. These files lack a portion of the clones; in checked studies, under half of the deficit traces to unresolved V genes, and the cause of the others is not known. The sample records over 130,000 clones, around 90% of which are singletons. More than 5% of the sample goes to the ten largest clones. The sample consisted of peripheral blood. These receptors were taken from a human donor in a cohort sampled during active COVID-19.

The chain joins TRBV29-1 to TRBJ2-1; 8 bases are shared with TRBD1. The CDR3 totals 17 residues. CDR1 is SQVTM, CDR2 ANQGSEA, per germline. J was trimmed by 0 bases and V by 6 bases; bases with no gene match: 13. CDR3 in DNA: TGCAGCGTGTCAGGGGGCTTGAGGGCCAGCTCCTACAATGAGCAGTTCTTC. It specifies CSVSGGLRASSYNEQFF.

V is TRBV4-2 and J is TRBJ2-1; D perhaps matches TRBD2 (6 bases). Germline CDR1 is LGHNA and CDR2 is YNFKEQ. The CDR3 loop spans 17 amino acids. Deletions cut 0 bases from V and 1 base from J, with 13 bases between. The CDR3 spells CASSQDQNGGSYNEQFF. The CDR3 nucleotides read TGTGCCAGCAGCCAAGACCAAAATGGGGGGTCCTACAATGAGCAGTTCTTC.

V is TRBV7-6 and J is TRBJ1-6; D might be TRBD1 (6 bases). Trimming pared 1 base from V and 9 bases from J, leaving 13 bases between. This CDR3 has 15 residues. The V gene's germline CDR1 is SGHVS and CDR2 FNYEAQ. CDR3 sequence (DNA): TGTGCCAGCAGCTTAGTACGGGACACTGGTTCACCCCTCCACTTT. As protein: CASSLVRDTGSPLHF.

This clone was detected a few times. J is TRBJ2-3 and V is TRBV5-6; 10 bases line up with TRBD2. This CDR3 has 14 amino acids. With V trimmed by 4 bases and J by 3 bases, 2 bases remained unmatched. The germline CDR1 and CDR2 sequences are SGHDT and YYEEEE. The CDR3 DNA follows: TGTGCCAGCAGCCAACTAGCGGGGACAGATACGCAGTATTTT. Translating gives CASSQLAGTDTQYF.

The rearrangement links TRBV6-5 to TRBJ1-2; TRBD1 aligns across 8 bases. Germline assignment: CDR1 MNHEY and CDR2 SVGAGI. The CDR3 has 13 residues. V shed 6 bases, J shed 8 bases, and the junction held 8 bases outside the gene matches. The CDR3 is CASRDRVVGGYTF. In DNA form, the CDR3 reads TGTGCCAGCAGGGACAGGGTGGTTGGCGGCTACACCTTC.

The chain combines TRBV7-9 with TRBJ1-1, with 7 bases aligning to TRBD1. Per germline, CDR1 SEHNR and CDR2 FQNEAQ (reference sequence). J lost 3 bases, V lost 4 bases, and 11 bases had no gene match. The CDR3 spans 16 residues. CDR3 nucleotides: TGTGCCAGCAGCTCCCGGACAGGTGGGCCCTACACTGAAGCTTTCTTT. Its translation: CASSSRTGGPYTEAFF.

This clone turned up a few times. The CDR3 loop reads CAWSMTSGGPYEQYF. CDR3 nucleotide sequence: TGTGCCTGGAGCATGACTAGCGGGGGTCCTTACGAGCAGTACTTC. The chain recombines TRBV30 with TRBJ2-7; 12 bases are shared with TRBD2. CDR1 is GTSNPN and CDR2 is SVGIG in the germline V gene (reference sequence). The ends lost 3 bases at V and 4 bases at J; junction bases unmatched: 7. This CDR3 spans 15 amino acids. The whole variable domain, remainder taken from reference TRBV30 and TRBJ2-7, is SQTIHQWPATLVQPVGSPLSLECTVEGTSNPNLYWYRQAAGRGLQLLFYSVGIGQISSEVPQNLSASRPQDRQFILSSKKLLLSDSGFYLCAWSMTSGGPYEQYFGPGTRLTVT.

Only a few counts were recorded for this clone. This chain connects TRBV11-2 to TRBJ1-3, with TRBD1 as a possible D gene (5 bases). V was pared by 1 base and J by 3 bases, with 10 bases between. Germline V gene sequence: CDR1 SGHAT, CDR2 FQNNGV. The CDR3 is 15 amino acids. This CDR3 reads CASSLVGAIGNTIYF. The CDR3 DNA sequence: TGTGCCAGCAGCTTAGTAGGGGCAATTGGAAACACCATATATTTT.

This clone was recorded once. The rearrangement joins TRBV6-2 or TRBV6-3 to TRBJ2-7; 16 positions agree with TRBD2. In germline, CDR1 is MNHEY, CDR2 SVGEGT. This CDR3 has 16 amino acids. The V segment lost 6 bases and the J segment 3 bases; nucleotides outside the gene matches: 5. The CDR3 protein is CASSQGLAGGLYEQYF. CDR3 nucleotide sequence: TGTGCCAGCAGCCAGGGACTAGCGGGGGGGCTCTACGAGCAGTACTTC.

This rearrangement joins TRBV7-2 to TRBJ2-1; tentatively, D is TRBD2 (7 bases). CDR1 is SGHTA and CDR2 is FQGNSA in the germline V gene. Trimming left V 7 bases short and J 10 bases short, with 17 bases between. The CDR3 loop spans 13 amino acids. The DNA for the CDR3 is TGTGCCAGCAACGCCCTAGGGGGAGGGGAGCAGTTCTTC. Its protein is CASNALGGGEQFF.

The chain uses TRBV5-1 and TRBJ2-2, with no clear D. V was trimmed by 4 bases and J by 3 bases, leaving 10 bases between them. Germline values: CDR1 SGHRS, CDR2 YFSETQ. CDR3 length: 14 residues. This CDR3 is CASSITHDTGELFF. The CDR3 region has the DNA TGCGCCAGCAGCATTACACACGACACCGGGGAGCTGTTTTTT.

The chain joins TRBV5-3 to TRBJ1-5; D is possibly TRBD1 (5 bases). TRBV5-3 is known as an ORF, though its function is uncertain. This CDR3 region has 12 residues. V shed 3 bases and J shed 5 bases, with 6 bases lying between them. This CDR3 reads CARSSGDQPQHF. In DNA form, the CDR3 reads TGTGCCAGAAGCTCGGGGGATCAGCCCCAGCATTTT.

Here the CDR3 reads CASRQDRGGSYEQYF. The CDR3 DNA reads TGTGCCAGCAGACAAGACAGGGGGGGCTCCTACGAGCAGTACTTC. The V and J genes are TRBV6-5 and TRBJ2-7; 9 positions agree with TRBD1. CDR1 is MNHEY and CDR2 is SVGAGI in the germline V gene. The CDR3 extends over 15 amino acids. The V and J ends lost 6 bases and 0 bases, in that order; junction bases with no gene match: 6.

This clone came up many times. The J gene is TRBJ2-2, the V gene TRBV3-1 (or the pseudogene TRBV3-2), with 7 bases lining up with TRBD2. Per germline, CDR1 LGHDT and CDR2 YNNKEL (reference sequence). This CDR3 has 18 amino acids. Trimming took 4 bases from V and 4 from J; bases not matched to a gene: 15. CDR3 loop: CASSPSHGGGPGTGELFF. The CDR3 coding sequence is TGTGCCAGCAGCCCGTCTCATGGGGGAGGGCCGGGCACCGGGGAGCTGTTTTTT.

V and J are TRBV6-2 or TRBV6-3 and TRBJ2-1; 7 positions match TRBD1. Germline V gives CDR1 MNHEY, CDR2 SVGEGT. After removal of 6 bases from V and 3 bases from J, the junction contained 5 bases not matched to a gene. The CDR3 runs 14 residues. CDR3 sequence reads: CASSPQGFYNEQFF. CDR3 nucleotide sequence: TGTGCCAGCAGCCCACAGGGGTTCTACAATGAGCAGTTCTTC.

V is TRBV28 and J is TRBJ2-1, with 10 bases identical to TRBD1. Trimming cost V 6 bases and J 8 bases; bases outside gene matches: 19. Germline CDR1 and CDR2: MDHEN and SYDVKM. The CDR3 length is 18 residues. This CDR3 is CASSAPGQGVIDMDEQFF. CDR3 sequence (DNA): TGTGCCAGCAGCGCCCCAGGACAGGGGGTAATCGATATGGATGAGCAGTTCTTC.

The genes are TRBV5-1 and TRBJ2-2; 7 nucleotides match TRBD2. The CDR3 has 12 amino acids. V shed 4 bases, J shed 11 bases, and the junction held 5 bases outside the gene matches. Looked up from germline, CDR1 is SGHRS and CDR2 is YFSETQ. CDR3 amino acids: CASSAGAGELFF. For the CDR3, the DNA is TGCGCCAGCAGCGCGGGAGCGGGTGAGCTGTTTTTT.

This clone was counted a few times. The genes are TRBV2 and TRBJ2-5; TRBD2 matches 11 bases. Trimming cost V 8 bases and J 4 bases; bases outside gene matches: 6. The CDR3 has 14 amino acids. From germline, CDR1 is SNHLY and CDR2 FYNNEI. The DNA of the CDR3 is TGTGCCAGCCTACTAGCGGGAGTCGGAGAGACCCAGTACTTC. Translating gives CASLLAGVGETQYF.

The DNA of the CDR3 is TGTGCCAGCAGCGTAGACCCCCAGGACAGTGGCCTGCGTAACACCGGGGAGCTGTTTTTT. This sequence encodes CASSVDPQDSGLRNTGELFF. J is TRBJ2-2 and V is TRBV9, with D possibly being TRBD1 (6 bases). With 0 bases removed from V and 2 bases from J, the gap between germline ends came to 23 bases. The CDR3 is made up of 20 amino acids. Germline V gene lookup returns CDR1 SGDLS and CDR2 YYNGEE.

The V and J genes are TRBV6-5 and TRBJ2-7, with a weak D call TRBD2 (5 bases). V lost 6 bases and J lost 1, with 13 bases in between. Germline V gives CDR1 MNHEY, CDR2 SVGAGI. The CDR3 is made up of 14 amino acids. CDR3 nucleotide sequence: TGTGCCAGCAGCGGACTGGACCGTTCCTACGAGCAGTACTTC. It codes for CASSGLDRSYEQYF.

V is TRBV30 and J is TRBJ2-2; D perhaps matches TRBD2 (6 bases). Germline CDR1 is GTSNPN and CDR2 is SVGIG (reference sequence). The CDR3 sequence is 17 residues long. Deletions cut 2 bases from V and 6 bases from J, with 22 bases between. Written as DNA, the CDR3 is TGTGCCTGGAGTCCCCCCCGGTTAGCGGAGCTATCCGGGGAGCTGTTTTTT. Translated: CAWSPPRLAELSGELFF.

The chain employs TRBV13 and TRBJ2-3, with a possible D match to TRBD2 (6 bases). V was cut by 2 bases and J by 6 bases, with 9 bases left in between. Germline V gene lookup returns CDR1 PRHDT and CDR2 FYEKMQ (reference sequence). CDR3 length: 13 residues. CDR3 sequence: CASSLFGGDTQYF. CDR3 coding DNA: TGTGCCAGCAGCTTATTTGGGGGGGATACGCAGTATTTT.

This clone was seen only once. This chain uses TRBV4-2 with TRBJ1-4, with 9 nucleotides matching TRBD1. Germline V CDR1 and CDR2: LGHNA, YNFKEQ. Germline trimming cut 2 bases from V and 6 bases from J; bases unmatched to any gene: 4. The CDR3 runs 15 residues. In DNA, the CDR3 is TGTGCCAGCAGCCAATCGACAGGGGGGGATGAAAAACTGTTTTTT. The encoded protein is CASSQSTGGDEKLFF.

The chain has TRBV2 and TRBJ2-1; no clear D. V was shortened by 7 bases and J by 6 bases, with 19 bases between the two germline ends. The CDR3 covers 15 residues. Germline V gene data show CDR1 as SNHLY and CDR2 as FYNNEI. The CDR3 loop is CASTAFQAPSNEQFF. The CDR3 region has the DNA TGTGCCAGCACCGCGTTCCAGGCCCCGAGCAATGAGCAGTTCTTC.

CDR3 in DNA: TGTGCCAGCAGCCTGAGAGGGAAAGGGGGGGAGCTGTTTTTT. This sequence encodes CASSLRGKGGELFF. This chain uses TRBV7-9 with TRBJ2-2; weak D call: TRBD2 (5 bases). V was shortened by 5 bases and J by 8 bases, with 15 bases between the two germline ends. Germline CDR1 is SEHNR and CDR2 is FQNEAQ (reference sequence). There are 14 residues in the CDR3.

The chain employs TRBV2 and TRBJ1-4, with D possibly TRBD1 on 5 matching bases. The CDR3 consists of 15 residues. Trimming took off 7 bases at V and 2 bases at J, with 14 bases between the two ends. Looked up from germline, CDR1 is SNHLY and CDR2 is FYNNEI. In nucleotides, the CDR3 is TGTGCCAGCACGAACCAGGGTGGCACTAATGAAAAACTGTTTTTT. Translated, it gives CASTNQGGTNEKLFF. Looking up the rest from reference TRBV2 and TRBJ1-4 gives the full variable domain: EPEVTQTPSHQVTQMGQEVILRCVPISNHLYFYWYRQILGQKVEFLVSFYNNEISEKSEIFDDQFSVERPDGSNFTLKIRSTKLEDSAMYFCASTNQGGTNEKLFFGSGTQLSVL.

The chain is built from TRBV20-1 and TRBJ2-2, with D possibly matching TRBD2 (6 bases). From germline, CDR1 is DFQATT and CDR2 SNEGSKA (reference sequence). The length of the CDR3 is 15 residues. V dropped 3 bases and J dropped 0 bases, with 11 bases sitting between them. CDR3 amino acids: CSASRGSPNTGELFF. CDR3 nucleotides: TGCAGTGCTAGTCGGGGGTCCCCGAACACCGGGGAGCTGTTTTTT.

The chain employs TRBV21-1 and TRBJ2-1; TRBD2 reflects the table's D call only, with no check against the DNA. TRBV21-1 is a listed pseudogene. The CDR3 is made up of 12 amino acids. CDR3 nucleotide sequence: TGTGCCAGCAGCACACTTTACAATGAGCAGTTCTTC. This encodes CASSTLYNEQFF.